These 15 T cell receptor beta chains were sequenced from one sample in a study of blood T cell repertoires in COVID-19. Sequenced by immunoSEQ multiplex PCR; TCRdb stores in-frame clones only, minus some. The sample holds 110,000 to 150,000 clones, around 89% seen once. The sample was peripheral blood. The receptor source for this set is a man aged 60-69 years with active or convalescent COVID-19.

The gene calls are TRBV3-1 (or the pseudogene TRBV3-2) and TRBJ1-3, with unresolved D. V lost 6 bases to trimming and J lost 1 base, with 16 bases between them. The CDR3 sequence is 16 residues long. Germline values: CDR1 LGHDT, CDR2 YNNKEL (reference sequence). The CDR3 coding sequence is TGTGCCAGCAGTCACACTACGAGGGTTTCTGGAAACACCATATATTTT. Translating gives CASSHTTRVSGNTIYF.

This clone was observed a handful of times. The same CDR3 can be traced to other DNA sequences in this sample. The CDR3 loop is CATSEGRNTEAFF. The CDR3, as DNA: TGTGCCACCAGTGAGGGGAGGAACACTGAAGCTTTCTTT. V gene TRBV24-1 combines with J gene TRBJ1-1; no clear D. V was cut by 4 bases and J by 1 base, with 6 bases left in between. Germline CDR1 is KGHDR and CDR2 is SFDVKD. This CDR3 spans 13 amino acids.

CDR3 nucleotides: TGTGCCAGCAGCTTAGATCCATCTAGCTATGTCTACAATGAGCAGTTCTTC. Its protein is CASSLDPSSYVYNEQFF. The chain links TRBV11-3 to TRBJ2-1, with D tentatively TRBD2 (5 bases). The CDR3 covers 17 residues. V shed 0 bases and J shed 3 bases, with 15 bases lying between them. Germline CDR1 reads SGHNT; CDR2 reads YENEEA.

CDR3 nucleotide sequence: TGTGCCACAACTGGGGGGGTTGCGGATGAGCAGTTCTTC. This codes for CATTGGVADEQFF. The J gene is TRBJ2-1, the V gene TRBV19, with 7 bases matching TRBD2. Germline assignment: CDR1 LNHDA and CDR2 SQIVND (reference sequence). V shed 10 bases and J 8 bases; nucleotides not matched to a gene: 11. This CDR3 is 13 amino acids long.

V is TRBV7-8 and J is TRBJ2-5; TRBD2 matches at 10 bases. The CDR3 is made up of 16 amino acids. With V trimmed by 4 bases and J by 2 bases, 7 bases remained unmatched. Germline loops: CDR1 SGHVS, CDR2 FQNEAQ. In nucleotides, the CDR3 is TGTGCCAGCAGCTCCTTAGCGGGAGGCCCTCAAGAGACCCAGTACTTC. As protein: CASSSLAGGPQETQYF.

V usage is TRBV28 and J usage is TRBJ1-2; tentative D call: TRBD1 (6 bases). Looked up from germline, CDR1 is MDHEN and CDR2 is SYDVKM. Trimming removed 1 base at V and 7 bases at J, with 16 bases between. CDR3 size: 15 residues. CDR3 protein: CASSLYGGPASGYTF. CDR3 coding DNA: TGTGCCAGCAGTTTATACGGGGGGCCGGCGAGTGGCTACACCTTC.

The chain has TRBV5-1 and TRBJ1-2; TRBD1 agrees at 7 bases. V was pared by 4 bases and J by 4 bases, with 7 bases of the junction left unmatched. The V gene's germline CDR1 is SGHRS and CDR2 YFSETQ. The CDR3 contains 14 residues. CDR3 amino acids: CASSETGLGYGYTF. CDR3 in DNA: TGCGCCAGCAGCGAGACAGGGCTCGGCTATGGCTACACCTTC.

J is TRBJ2-2 and V is TRBV21-1; TRBD1, the table's D call, was not compared with the DNA. TRBV21-1 is a known pseudogene. The CDR3 consists of 20 residues. CDR3 DNA sequence: TGTGCCAGCAGCAAAAAAGGGCGGGACAGGGGGCCTTGGCTCACCGGGGAGCTGTTTTTT. Translation: CASSKKGRDRGPWLTGELFF.

The chain uses TRBV6-5 and TRBJ2-5; TRBD1 aligns across 10 bases. CDR3 length equals 15 residues. V lost 6 bases and J lost 2; bases outside the gene matches: 6. Per the germline V gene, CDR1 is MNHEY and CDR2 is SVGAGI. The CDR3: CASRRQGAVQETQYF. The CDR3 DNA is TGTGCCAGCAGGAGACAGGGGGCAGTTCAAGAGACCCAGTACTTC.

The chain joins TRBV2 to TRBJ2-7; a weak D match, TRBD1 (5 bases). The CDR3 is made up of 14 amino acids. Trimming pared 2 bases from V and 3 bases from J, leaving 11 bases between. CDR1 is SNHLY, CDR2 FYNNEI, per germline. This CDR3 reads CASSESGSSYEQYF. In DNA, the CDR3 is TGTGCCAGCAGTGAATCAGGGTCAAGCTACGAGCAGTACTTC.

The CDR3 reads CSVKQVEAFF. CDR3 DNA: TGCAGCGTGAAACAGGTTGAAGCTTTCTTT. The chain links TRBV29-1 to TRBJ1-1; tentatively, D is TRBD1 (5 bases). This CDR3 is 10 amino acids long. Deletions cut 6 bases from V and 7 bases from J, with 9 bases between. Germline CDR1 and CDR2: SQVTM and ANQGSEA.

The chain has TRBV3-1 (or the pseudogene TRBV3-2) and TRBJ2-2; 11 bases fit TRBD1. V lost 3 bases, J lost 6 bases, and 9 bases stayed unmatched. The CDR3 is made up of 17 amino acids. Germline V gives CDR1 LGHDT, CDR2 YNNKEL (reference sequence). The CDR3 nucleotides are TGTGCCAGCAGCCAGCCAGGACAGGGGGCCTGGGCCGGGGAGCTGTTTTTT. The encoded protein is CASSQPGQGAWAGELFF.

This clone appeared a single time. The V and J genes are TRBV9 and TRBJ1-3, with TRBD1 identical over 9 bases. This CDR3 region has 16 residues. CDR1 and CDR2 (germline): SGDLS, YYNGEE. V shed 4 bases and J 2 bases; nucleotides not matched to a gene: 7. DNA of the CDR3: TGTGCCAGCAGCCTTAAGGGACAGGGCGCTGGAAACACCATATATTTT. Its protein is CASSLKGQGAGNTIYF.

The genes are TRBV28 and TRBJ1-2; D gene ambiguous. There are 13 residues in the CDR3. Trimming pared 8 bases from V and 2 bases from J, leaving 12 bases between. From germline, CDR1 is MDHEN and CDR2 SYDVKM. DNA of the CDR3: TGTGCCAGCCAAATAGCCGGGAACTATGGCTACACCTTC. This gives the protein CASQIAGNYGYTF.

J is TRBJ2-7 and V is TRBV6-5; possible D gene TRBD2, 6 bases. Trimming took off 6 bases at V and 2 bases at J, with 14 bases between the two ends. CDR1 is MNHEY and CDR2 is SVGAGI in the germline V gene. CDR3 length equals 14 residues. The CDR3 DNA is TGTGCCAGCAGCATGGGGGGTGGCACCTACGAGCAGTACTTC. Translating it yields CASSMGGGTYEQYF.